This T cell receptor beta chain originates from a study of blood T cell repertoires in COVID-19. On the study more broadly: T cells, B-cell-depleted T cells, or PBMCs supplied cDNA or gDNA.

Enrolled during active infection, Seattle patients were then followed longitudinally. This clone was seen more than once but under ten times. Some clones are missing from TCRdb's copy, which holds only in-frame ones; the method was immunoSEQ multiplex PCR. The sample lists 310,000 or so clones, roughly 90% occurring once. The receptor comes from a woman between 25 and 40 years old with COVID-19, enrolled during active disease. The sequenced material came from peripheral blood.

CDR3 sequence (DNA): TGTGCCAGTAGTACGACAGGGAGAAATCAGCCCCAGCATTTT. This codes for CASSTTGRNQPQHF. The rearrangement links TRBV19 to TRBJ1-5; TRBD1 matches at 7 bases. The CDR3 spans 14 residues. Germline V gives CDR1 LNHDA, CDR2 SQIVND (reference sequence). Trimming took 4 bases from V and 4 from J; bases not matched to a gene: 4.